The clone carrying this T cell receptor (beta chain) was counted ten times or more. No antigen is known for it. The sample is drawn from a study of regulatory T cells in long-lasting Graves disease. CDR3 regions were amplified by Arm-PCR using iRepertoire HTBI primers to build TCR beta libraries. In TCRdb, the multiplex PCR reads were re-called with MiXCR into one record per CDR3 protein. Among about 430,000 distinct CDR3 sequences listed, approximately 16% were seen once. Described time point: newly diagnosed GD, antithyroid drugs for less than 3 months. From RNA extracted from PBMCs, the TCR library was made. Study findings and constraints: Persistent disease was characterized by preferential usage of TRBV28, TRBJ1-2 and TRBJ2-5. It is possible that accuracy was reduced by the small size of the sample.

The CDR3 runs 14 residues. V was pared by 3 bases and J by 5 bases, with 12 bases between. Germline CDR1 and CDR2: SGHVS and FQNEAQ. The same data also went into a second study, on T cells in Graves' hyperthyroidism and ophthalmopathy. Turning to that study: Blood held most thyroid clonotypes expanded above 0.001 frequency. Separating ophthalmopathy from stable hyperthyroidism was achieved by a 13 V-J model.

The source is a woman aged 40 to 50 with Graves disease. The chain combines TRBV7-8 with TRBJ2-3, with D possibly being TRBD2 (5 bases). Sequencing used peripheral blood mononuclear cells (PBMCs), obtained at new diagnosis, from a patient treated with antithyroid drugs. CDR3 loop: CASSFIRGGDTQYF. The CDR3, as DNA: TGTGCCAGCAGCTTTATACGAGGAGGAGATACGCAGTATTTT.